A selection of T cell receptor beta chains follows, all from one sample in a study of early T cells in non-severe SARS-CoV-2 infection. TCRdb redid the calling of the 5' RACE reads with MiXCR, one entry per CDR3 protein. Seen here are around 98,000 distinct CDR3 sequences, about 11% observed once, and the top ten hold 4.5% to 5.5%. Sequencing used whole blood. The source of these receptors is an adult who was a healthcare worker with PCR-confirmed SARS-CoV-2 infection or an uninfected control (not recorded which). Both conserved end residues are part of each CDR3. The order of the fields is V gene, D gene, J gene, clone size, CDR3 DNA, CDR3 protein. D genes are given only for firm matches. Some rows have no size entry. The others give once, few or many, or a class for an expanded clone.

v_gene: TRBV6-5; d_gene: TRBD1; j_gene: TRBJ1-5; abundance: many; CDR3nt: TGTGCCAGCAGTCCCCTGGACAGGGGAGGCAATCAGCCCCAGCATTTT; CDR3aa: CASSPLDRGGNQPQHF
v_gene: TRBV6-4; d_gene: .; j_gene: TRBJ2-3; abundance: few; CDR3nt: TGTGCCAGCAATTTGCCCCAGCGCACAGATACGCAGTATTTT; CDR3aa: CASNLPQRTDTQYF
v_gene: TRBV12-3/TRBV12-4; d_gene: .; j_gene: TRBJ2-6; abundance: few; CDR3nt: TGTGCCAGCAGCCCAGCATCGGGGGCCAACGTCCTGACTTTC; CDR3aa: CASSPASGANVLTF
v_gene: TRBV20-1; d_gene: .; j_gene: TRBJ1-1; abundance: few; CDR3nt: TGCAGTGCCCGCATACCCGGATCTCTAAATACTGAAGCTTTCTTT; CDR3aa: CSARIPGSLNTEAFF
v_gene: TRBV20-1; d_gene: .; j_gene: TRBJ1-6; abundance: .; CDR3nt: TGCAGTGCTAGAGGAGGGACGCTCAATTCACCCCTCCACTTT; CDR3aa: CSARGGTLNSPLHF
v_gene: TRBV10-3; d_gene: TRBD1; j_gene: TRBJ1-5; abundance: few; CDR3nt: TGTGCCATCAGCCGGACAGGATGGTTTCCCCAGCATTTT; CDR3aa: CAISRTGWFPQHF
v_gene: TRBV20-1; d_gene: TRBD1; j_gene: TRBJ1-2; abundance: .; CDR3nt: TGCAGTGCTAAGACTGACAGGGGGCATGGCTACACCTTC; CDR3aa: CSAKTDRGHGYTF
v_gene: TRBV11-2; d_gene: .; j_gene: TRBJ2-1; abundance: .; CDR3nt: TGTGCCAGCAGCTTAGCGGGCCACTACAATGAGCAGTTCTTC; CDR3aa: CASSLAGHYNEQFF
v_gene: TRBV11-3; d_gene: TRBD2; j_gene: TRBJ2-3; abundance: many; CDR3nt: TGTGCCAGCAGCTTGTACGGGACTAGCGGAGATACGCAGTATTTT; CDR3aa: CASSLYGTSGDTQYF
v_gene: TRBV20-1; d_gene: .; j_gene: TRBJ2-7; abundance: many; CDR3nt: TGCAGTGCTAGCTCTACAGGGAAAAGCTCCTACGAGCAGTACTTC; CDR3aa: CSASSTGKSSYEQYF
v_gene: TRBV6-6; d_gene: TRBD1; j_gene: TRBJ2-5; abundance: .; CDR3nt: TGTGCCAGCAGTTACCCGGGACAGGGCCAAGAGACCCAGTACTTC; CDR3aa: CASSYPGQGQETQYF
v_gene: TRBV7-8; d_gene: TRBD1; j_gene: TRBJ1-5; abundance: .; CDR3nt: TGTGCCAGCAGCGCGGGACAGGGGAGGAATCAGCCCCAGCATTTT; CDR3aa: CASSAGQGRNQPQHF
v_gene: TRBV7-2; d_gene: .; j_gene: TRBJ2-7; abundance: few; CDR3nt: TGTGCCAGCAGCTACCCGGGACCCTACGAGCAGTACTTC; CDR3aa: CASSYPGPYEQYF